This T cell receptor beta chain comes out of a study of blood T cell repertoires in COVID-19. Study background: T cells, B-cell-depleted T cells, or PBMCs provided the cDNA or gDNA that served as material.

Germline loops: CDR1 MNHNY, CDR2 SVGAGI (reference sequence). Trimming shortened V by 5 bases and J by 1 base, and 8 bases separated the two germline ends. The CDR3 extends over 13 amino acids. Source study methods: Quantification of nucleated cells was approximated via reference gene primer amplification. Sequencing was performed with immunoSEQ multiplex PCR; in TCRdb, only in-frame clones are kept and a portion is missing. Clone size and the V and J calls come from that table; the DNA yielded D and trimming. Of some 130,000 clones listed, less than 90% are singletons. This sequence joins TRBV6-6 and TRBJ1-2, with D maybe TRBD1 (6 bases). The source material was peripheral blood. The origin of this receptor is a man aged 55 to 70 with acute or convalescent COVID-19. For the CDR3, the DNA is TGTGCCAGCAGTAGGGACAATAACTATGGCTACACCTTC. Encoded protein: CASSRDNNYGYTF.